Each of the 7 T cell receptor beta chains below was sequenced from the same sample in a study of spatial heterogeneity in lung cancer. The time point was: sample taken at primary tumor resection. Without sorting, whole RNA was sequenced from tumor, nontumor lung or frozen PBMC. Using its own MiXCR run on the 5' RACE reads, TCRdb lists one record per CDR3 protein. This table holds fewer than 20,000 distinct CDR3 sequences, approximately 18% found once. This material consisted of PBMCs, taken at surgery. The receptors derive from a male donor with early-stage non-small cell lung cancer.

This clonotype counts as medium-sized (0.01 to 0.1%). This CDR3 reads CASSYSWDPGNYGYTF. CDR3 coding DNA: TGTGCCAGCAGTTACTCGTGGGATCCAGGGAACTATGGCTACACCTTC. The rearrangement links TRBV6-5 to TRBJ1-2, with D perhaps matching TRBD1 (5 bases). V lost 0 bases and J 2 bases, leaving 13 bases between the germline ends. The CDR3 runs to 16 residues. Germline V gene lookup returns CDR1 MNHEY and CDR2 SVGAGI.

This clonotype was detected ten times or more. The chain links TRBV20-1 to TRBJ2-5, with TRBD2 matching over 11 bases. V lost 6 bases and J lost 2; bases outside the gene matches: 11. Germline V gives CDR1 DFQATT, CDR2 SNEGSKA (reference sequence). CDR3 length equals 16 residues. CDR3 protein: CSAHPLTSGVQETQYF. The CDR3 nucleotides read TGCAGTGCCCACCCCCTGACTAGCGGGGTACAAGAGACCCAGTACTTC.

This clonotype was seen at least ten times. This CDR3 reads CASSFRGLDAYSSYNSPLHF. Written as DNA, the CDR3 is TGTGCCAGCAGCTTCCGGGGACTGGACGCGTATTCCTCCTATAATTCACCCCTCCACTTT. The chain joins TRBV7-9 to TRBJ1-6; D possibly corresponds to TRBD1 (5 bases). Trimming shortened V by 3 bases and J by 0 bases, and 21 bases separated the two germline ends. The CDR3 is 20 residues long. CDR1 and CDR2 (germline): SEHNR, FQNEAQ (reference sequence).

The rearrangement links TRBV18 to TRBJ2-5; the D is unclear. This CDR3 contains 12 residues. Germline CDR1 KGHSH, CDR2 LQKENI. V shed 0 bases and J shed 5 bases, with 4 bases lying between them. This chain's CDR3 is CASSPPRETQYF. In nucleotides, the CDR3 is TGTGCCAGCTCACCACCCCGGGAGACCCAGTACTTC.

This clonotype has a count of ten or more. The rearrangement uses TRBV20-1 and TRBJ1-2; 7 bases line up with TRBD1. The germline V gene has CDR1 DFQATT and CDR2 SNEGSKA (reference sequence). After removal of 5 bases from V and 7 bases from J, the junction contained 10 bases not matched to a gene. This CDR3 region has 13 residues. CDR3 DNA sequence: TGCAGTGCTCGACAGGGCAATTCGGCTGGCTACACCTTC. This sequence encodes CSARQGNSAGYTF.

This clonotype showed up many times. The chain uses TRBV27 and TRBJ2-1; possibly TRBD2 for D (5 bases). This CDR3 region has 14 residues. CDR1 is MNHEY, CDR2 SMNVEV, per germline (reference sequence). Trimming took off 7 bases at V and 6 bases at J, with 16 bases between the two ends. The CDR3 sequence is CASTQIGNSNEQFF. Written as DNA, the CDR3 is TGTGCCAGCACCCAAATCGGGAACTCCAATGAGCAGTTCTTC.

CDR3 sequence reads: CATSVPRGPTYEQYF. In DNA, the CDR3 is TGTGCCACCAGTGTTCCCCGAGGACCCACCTACGAGCAGTACTTC. V is TRBV24-1 and J is TRBJ2-7; no clear D gene. CDR1 is KGHDR, CDR2 SFDVKD, per germline. The V gene lost 5 bases and the J gene lost 2 bases, with 15 bases spanning the gap. The CDR3 sequence is 15 residues long.